This TCR beta chain was documented in a study of Graves' ophthalmopathy and Graves' hyperthyroidism (dated by TCRdb to the late 2010s). For context, the study as a whole: Peripheral blood was collected at initial diagnosis, prior to any treatment. In total, 135 blood samples were TCR-sequenced: some 43 ophthalmopathy, approximately 75 hyperthyroidism and approximately 17 hyperthyroidism-to-ophthalmopathy patients. To tell Graves' ophthalmopathy apart from Graves' hyperthyroidism, and to predict which patients would progress to ophthalmopathy, the study relied on TCR beta repertoire signatures. To explore V-J signatures that distinguish ophthalmopathy from hyperthyroidism, a discovery set of around 100 patients was enrolled, made up of 40 to 45 with ophthalmopathy and around 57 with stable hyperthyroidism. Following sampling, methimazole starting at 30 mg daily was administered to hyperthyroidism patients, and high-dose intravenous methylprednisolone was administered to ophthalmopathy patients. For training and testing, the roughly 93 patients in the discovery cohort were randomly divided in a 7:3 ratio. In five or six hyperthyroidism patients, the T-cell repertoires found in thyroid tissue were compared with those found in blood. An independent validation cohort comprised around 20 hyperthyroidism patients and around 16 patients who later progressed from hyperthyroidism to ophthalmopathy. What the research found in general, with its limitations: No statistical method was used to set the sample size in advance, and the investigators knew which group each participant was assigned to. Most expanded thyroid clonotypes with a frequency above 0.001 also appeared in blood, which suggests that blood repertoires may reflect the immune response in the thyroid. In cross-validation, the 13-signature model distinguished ophthalmopathy from stable hyperthyroidism with 85% to 90% sensitivity and roughly 81% specificity, and in the test set the corresponding values were approximately 80% and 68%. In validation, the model predicted ophthalmopathy progression with less than 71% sensitivity and approximately 78% specificity; eleven to twelve predicted patients were CT-confirmed with GO in a median of roughly 6.8 months.

From a lookup of the germline V gene, CDR1 and CDR2 are MNHEY and SVGEGT. V drops 4 bases and J drops 2 bases, leaving 15 bases in between. Measured from the cysteine to the phenylalanine, the CDR3 is 15 residues long. Only the CDR3 DNA is retained, 45 bases long and in frame from the first base. For repertoire sequencing, the TCR beta CDR3 regions were amplified from RNA transcripts. The first round of RT-PCR was done with HTBI primers and the Qiagen OneStep RT-PCR kit, and was followed by a second round of multiplex PCR, then size selection and purification. Libraries were sequenced paired-end with 100 bp reads on an Illumina HiSeq2000. In the source study's methods: SOAPnuke was used to process the reads, throwing out any read that had adapters, had uncalled bases, had a mean Phred below 15, or lacked an exact constant-primer or identifier match. COPE v1.2.5 was used to merge high-quality paired reads. Unique nucleotide sequences were defined as clonotypes and aligned to IMGT TRB V, D and J references using MiTCR v1.1. The analysis was limited to V-J combinations with a frequency above 0.0001, which together covered 99.2% of repertoires. A TCR clonal expansion and chaos score per V-J combination was defined as the ratio of F50 clonal expansion to chaos observed in the TCRdist matrix. Features were reduced by Welch's t-statistics and random forest to around 13 V-J combinations, which fed a naive Bayes classifier. Thyroid-blood repertoire similarity was quantified with the Morisita-Horn index. TCRdb itself trimmed the public reads at Q25 with fastp, ran MiXCR and retained productive beta chains. When rows share a CDR3 protein, they turn into one entry using the most common DNA and genes. These V and J calls derive from TCRdb rather than the authors' analysis. The sample table lists some 170,000 distinct CDR3 sequences, roughly two fifths of them with a count of one. The ten largest clonotypes hold roughly 8.9% of the sample.

In its sample, this clonotype was seen many times. Its binding antigen is unknown. No clone much larger than this one lies a single base away; base qualities are absent. The ophthalmopathy patients had moderately to severely active disease, with a Clinical Activity Score of 3 or higher, a NOSPECS grade of 4 or higher, and a disease duration of less than 3 months. Patients with other autoimmune diseases, uncontrolled infections, pregnancy or lactation were excluded. Clinical symptoms, serum thyroxine, TRAb, thyroid ultrasound and orbital computed tomography formed the basis of the diagnosis. Using Ficoll-Paque density gradient centrifugation, PBMCs were isolated from 9.5 to 10 ml of fresh peripheral blood. Total RNA was extracted with Trizol reagent and quality-checked on an Agilent 2100 Bioanalyzer.

Input material: peripheral blood. The chain was built from TRBV6-2 or TRBV6-3 and TRBJ2-7, and possibly TRBD1, on 6 matching bases. The receptor comes from a man aged 30 to 39 with Graves' ophthalmopathy. Donor details come from another sample of the same person, matched by shared clones. The nucleotides are TGTGCCAGCAGTTCCGACAGGCTGACCGCCTACGAGCAGTACTTC. This gives the protein CASSSDRLTAYEQYF.